A single sample gave rise to the 3 T cell receptor beta chains below, sequenced in a study of T cells in Graves' hyperthyroidism and ophthalmopathy. Amplification of TCR beta CDR3 regions was performed using RNA transcripts as template. The HTBI set primed first-round TCR CDR3 RT-PCR. Each CDR3 protein is one row after TCRdb ran MiXCR on the multiplex PCR reads. The profile covers hundreds of thousands of distinct CDR3 sequences, with approximately 15% appearing a single time and roughly 3.4% taken by the ten largest. The sequenced sample was blood. The source is a middle-aged woman with Graves' ophthalmopathy.

This chain uses TRBV28 with TRBJ2-1; 9 nucleotides line up with TRBD2. This CDR3 has 14 amino acids. Germline V gene sequence: CDR1 MDHEN, CDR2 SYDVKM. Trimming took 8 bases from V and 3 from J; bases not matched to a gene: 5. The CDR3 DNA reads TGTGCCAGCGGGGGACTAGCCGGCTACAATGAGCAGTTCTTC. This sequence encodes CASGGLAGYNEQFF.

At least ten counts were recorded for this clonotype. The rearrangement links TRBV11-2 to TRBJ2-7; a possible D gene is TRBD2 (6 bases). CDR3 length: 13 amino acids. Germline loops: CDR1 SGHAT, CDR2 FQNNGV. V lost 5 bases to trimming and J lost 7 bases, with 15 bases between them. The CDR3 DNA follows: TGTGCCAGCAGCCTAGTGGGAGGCGGTGAGCAGTACTTC. Translating gives CASSLVGGGEQYF.

This rearrangement joins TRBV19 to TRBJ2-2; 7 bases are shared with TRBD2. This CDR3 region has 16 residues. V lost 6 bases, J lost 2 bases, and 9 bases stayed unmatched. Germline CDR1 is LNHDA and CDR2 is SQIVND (reference sequence). The CDR3 DNA reads as TGTGCCAGTAGCTGGGGAGGGCCCCCCAACACCGGGGAGCTGTTTTTT. Protein sequence: CASSWGGPPNTGELFF.